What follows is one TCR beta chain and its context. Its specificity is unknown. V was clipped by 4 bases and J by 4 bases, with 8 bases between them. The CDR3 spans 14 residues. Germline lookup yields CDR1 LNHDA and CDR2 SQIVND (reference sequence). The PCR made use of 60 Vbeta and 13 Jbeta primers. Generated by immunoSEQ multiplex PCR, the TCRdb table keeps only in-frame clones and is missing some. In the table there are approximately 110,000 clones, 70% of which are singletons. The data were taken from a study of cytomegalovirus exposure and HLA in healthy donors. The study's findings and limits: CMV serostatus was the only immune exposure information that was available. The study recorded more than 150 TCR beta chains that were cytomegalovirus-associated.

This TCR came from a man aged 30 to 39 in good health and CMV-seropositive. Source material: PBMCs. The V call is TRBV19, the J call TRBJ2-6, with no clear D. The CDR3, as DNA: TGTGCCAGTAGTACGAGGCACGGGGCCAACGTCCTGACTTTC. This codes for CASSTRHGANVLTF.